This T cell receptor beta chain was sequenced during a study of T cells after yellow fever vaccination. The study's findings and limits: FACS-sorted repertoires might harbor abundant contaminating clonotypes from the bulk population.

UMIs and a universal primer site were added when TCR cDNA was made by 5'RACE template switching. From the 5' RACE reads, TCRdb called clonotypes with MiXCR, one entry per CDR3 protein. The repertoire consists of 500,000 to 650,000 distinct CDR3 sequences, with over 9% occurring once and the leading ten covering about 15%. This CDR3 comprises 13 residues. V shed 0 bases and J shed 7 bases, with 6 bases lying between them. Concerning this clonotype itself: The antigen remains unidentified.

This specimen consisted of PBMCs, obtained on the day of the yellow fever booster vaccination. V gene TRBV12-3 or TRBV12-4 combines with J gene TRBJ2-2, with D unclear. This sequence was found in a man aged 30 to 45 who received the YFV17D yellow fever vaccine. In DNA, the CDR3 is TGTGCCAGCAGTTTAGCAGGTGGCGGGGAGCTGTTTTTT. It translates to CASSLAGGGELFF.